This T cell receptor beta chain was found in a study of shared clonotypes between healthy human individuals. This CDR3 spans 16 amino acids. The V end was cut by 0 bases, the J end by 0 bases, with 12 bases between. Some clones are missing from TCRdb's copy, which holds only in-frame ones; the method was immunoSEQ multiplex PCR. The data hold roughly 650,000 clones, with approximately 97% observed a single time. This receptor was taken from a woman aged 25 to 39 in good health. The rearrangement uses TRBV23-1 and TRBJ2-7, with D unclear. TRBV23-1 is sorted into the ORF group, with uncertain function. The sample consisted of naive CD4+ T cells sorted from blood. Described subset: CD45RA+ positively selected. The CDR3 region is CASSQSMKSSSYEQYF. Written as DNA, the CDR3 is TGCGCCAGCAGTCAATCTATGAAGTCCAGCTCCTACGAGCAGTACTTC.